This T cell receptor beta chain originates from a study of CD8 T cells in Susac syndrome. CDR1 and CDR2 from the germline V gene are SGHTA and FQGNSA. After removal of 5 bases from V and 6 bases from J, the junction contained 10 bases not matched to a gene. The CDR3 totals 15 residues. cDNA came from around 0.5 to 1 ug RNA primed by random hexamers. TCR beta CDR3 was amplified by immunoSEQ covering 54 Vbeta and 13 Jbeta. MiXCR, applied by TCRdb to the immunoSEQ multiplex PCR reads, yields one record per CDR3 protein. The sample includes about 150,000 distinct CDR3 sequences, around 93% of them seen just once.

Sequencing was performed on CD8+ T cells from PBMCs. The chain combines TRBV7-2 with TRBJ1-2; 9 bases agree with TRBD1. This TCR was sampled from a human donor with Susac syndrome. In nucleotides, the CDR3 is TGTGCCAGCAGCCCCACCGGGACAGGGTTCAATGGCTACACCTTC. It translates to CASSPTGTGFNGYTF.